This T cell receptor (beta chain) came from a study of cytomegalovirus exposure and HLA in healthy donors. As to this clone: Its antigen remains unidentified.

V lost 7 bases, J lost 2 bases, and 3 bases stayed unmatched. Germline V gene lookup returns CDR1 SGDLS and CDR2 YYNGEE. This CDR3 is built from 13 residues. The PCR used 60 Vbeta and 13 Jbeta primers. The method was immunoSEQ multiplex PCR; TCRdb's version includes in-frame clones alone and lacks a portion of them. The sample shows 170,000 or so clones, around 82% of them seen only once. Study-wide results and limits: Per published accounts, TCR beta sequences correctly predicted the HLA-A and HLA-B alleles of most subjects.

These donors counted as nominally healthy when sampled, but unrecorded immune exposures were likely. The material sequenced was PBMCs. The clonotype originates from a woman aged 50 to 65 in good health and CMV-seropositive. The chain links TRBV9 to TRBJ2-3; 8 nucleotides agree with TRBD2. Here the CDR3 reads CASQLAATDTQYF. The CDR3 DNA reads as TGTGCCAGCCAACTAGCGGCCACAGATACGCAGTATTTT.